One T cell receptor (beta chain) is described in this entry. Antigen specificity is unknown. The data originate from a study of T cell responses to AZD1222 COVID-19 vaccine. The protocol was immunoSEQ multiplex PCR, while the TCRdb copy is restricted to in-frame clones and leaves out a portion. The sample consists of fewer than 150,000 clones, 85% to 95% of them appearing once. There are 14 residues in the CDR3. The ends were cut back, 4 bases at V and 0 bases at J, with 10 bases in the middle. The germline CDR1 and CDR2 sequences are KGHSH and LQKENI. Overall study results and limits: Seropositive at baseline were only a handful of AZD1222 recipients.

Here the sequenced sample was peripheral blood, taken on day 0 of AZD1222 vaccination. The chain uses TRBV18 and TRBJ2-7; D remains unclear. The sequence was obtained from an adult in good health. The CDR3, as DNA: TGTGCCAGCTCACAGGCACGGCTCTCCTACGAGCAGTACTTC. Amino acids: CASSQARLSYEQYF.